Reported below is one T cell receptor beta chain. This entry comes from a study of T cell changes during pregnancy in multiple sclerosis. J lost 5 bases, V lost 4 bases, and 10 bases had no gene match. CDR1 and CDR2 from the germline V gene are GTSNPN and SVGIG (reference sequence). The CDR3 contains 15 residues. Produced via immunoSEQ multiplex PCR; TCRdb's table is partial and in-frame only. The sample holds 32,000 or so clones, roughly nine tenths seen once. This TCR was sampled from a female donor in good health, enrolled as a control in a pregnancy study. V and J are TRBV30 and TRBJ2-5; 10 nucleotides agree with TRBD2. Here the sequenced sample was CD4+ T cells from peripheral blood mononuclear cells, taken in the third trimester of pregnancy. The CDR3: CAWIPSGRAWETQYF. In DNA, the CDR3 is TGTGCCTGGATACCCAGCGGGAGGGCCTGGGAGACCCAGTACTTC.